This entry concerns a single T cell receptor beta chain. What it binds is unknown. The data originate from a study of T-cell reconstitution after alpha-beta-depleted transplantation in children. Whole-study results and caveats: Several patients had high TCRbeta diversity at day 60; it came from surviving recipient T cells and thymic progenitors. Newly generated T cells supplied most T-cell counts and diversity one year post-transplant.

Construction of the TCRbeta library involved unique molecular identifiers. MiXCR, applied by TCRdb to the PCR reads, yields one record per CDR3 protein. The sample holds around 490,000 distinct CDR3 sequences, around 10% seen once. The CDR3 runs 14 residues. Deletions cut 2 bases from V and 9 bases from J, with 14 bases between. Germline loops: CDR1 SGHAT, CDR2 FQDESV (reference sequence). The sample consisted of PBMCs, mostly from graft donor cells, taken 180 days after TCRalphabeta/CD19-depleted stem cell transplant. The clonotype was recovered from a female patient aged 2-9 years who had a stem cell transplant for aplastic anemia, so the T cells may come from the graft donor. This rearrangement joins TRBV11-1 to TRBJ2-1; no clear D. CDR3 DNA: TGTGCCAGCAGCTTAACCCGTTTAACTGGTGAGCAGTTCTTC. Residues: CASSLTRLTGEQFF.